Included here is one T cell receptor beta chain sequence, with context. The sample is drawn from a study of blood T cells in healthy people across ages. Together with a sample-barcoded 5' primer, a J-beta primer mix was included in a second PCR lasting about 6 to 12 cycles. Using its own MiXCR run on the 5' RACE reads, TCRdb lists one record per CDR3 protein. The sample holds over 1.5 million distinct CDR3 sequences; roughly 50% are singletons and the top ten take roughly 2%. This CDR3 comprises 16 residues. The germline V gene has CDR1 SGHAT and CDR2 FQNNGV. The genes are TRBV11-2 and TRBJ2-7; tentatively, D is TRBD1 (6 bases). The closer fit of TRBJ2-5 to the DNA end suggests the J call may be wrong. Sequenced sample: blood. This clonotype was sampled from a woman aged 35 to 49 in good health. CDR3 nucleotides: TGTGCCAGCAGCCGAACCGCCGGGACACCGAAAGAGACCCAGTACTTC. This gives the protein CASSRTAGTPKETQYF.